The entry below gives a single T cell receptor beta chain sequence along with its context. The antigen it binds to is not known. The sample holds no much larger clone one base away, and base qualities are not on file. Other DNA sequences in this specimen translate into the identical CDR3. All of the isolated RNA was reverse transcribed with the High Capacity cDNA Reverse Transcription Kit, so expressed TCRB transcripts were sequenced. Naive, central memory and regulatory T cell samples underwent deep immunoSEQ sequencing, averaging about 3.57 million total reads per sample. Sorted cells were lysed in RLT buffer, and RNA was extracted using DNase-treated RNeasy Micro or Mini kits according to cell number. To prevent cross-contamination, every cell subset was processed on its own, while patient and healthy donor samples were processed together. TCRB sequences were amplified from cDNA with the immunoSEQ multiplex PCR, producing 87-bp fragments spanning the CDR3 region. Sequencing of the amplicons was performed on the Illumina HiSeq platform. The authors' analysis ran thus. Synthetic template baselines were used to correct PCR bias computationally, reads within Hamming distance 2 were collapsed, and singletons that could not be merged were discarded. Reads were aligned against IMGT to assign V, D and J genes, CDR3 length and insertions or deletions at six rearrangement sites. Clonotype counts were normalized to sorted cell number within each subset before computing true diversity and Gini coefficients with the tcR R package. Repertoire sharing was quantified using the overlap coefficient calculated on TCRB nucleotide sequences. TCRdb mirrors the immuneACCESS table, restricted to in-frame sequences. Some clones are absent from its copies; in checked studies, under half trace to an unresolved V gene, and the reason for the others is unknown. The DNA was the basis for D and trimming; V, J and clone size are from that table. Here the sample has 250,000 to 400,000 clones; 14% occur a single time. The leading ten clones occupy more than 6.5% of the sample.

The data stem from a study of beta chain features in type 1 diabetes (dated by TCRdb to 2016 to 2018). With regard to the full study: Mean age, gender distribution, total cell number and subset yield did not differ between patients and healthy donors. A total of 100 million to 140 million sorted cells were examined across all samples, and the number of cells per subset was strongly correlated with RNA yield. In the study, TCRB repertoires of sorted circulating CD4+ T cell subsets from recently diagnosed type 1 diabetes patients were compared with those of matched healthy donors. Whereas all 30 or so donors provided naive and central memory subsets, regulatory and stem cell-like memory subsets were isolated from just 8 patients and roughly eight healthy donors.

Each donor gave one peripheral blood draw, averaging approximately 0.12 L, which was collected into heparinised tubes. A BD FACSAria II and a panel including CD45RO, CCR7, CD25, CD127, CD95 and CD27 were used to sort naive, central memory, regulatory and stem cell-like memory CD4+ T cells. A purity above 98% was achieved for all sorted populations. PBMCs were isolated right away by Lymphoprep density gradient centrifugation and were stained directly, without culture. To minimize batch effects, samples were stained and sorted in pairs, one healthy donor with one patient per experiment. Study-wide findings and limitations: Only small numbers of individuals were included in the HLA sub-analyses, which left unresolved whether HLA type had any influence on TCRB rearrangement. Naive, central memory and regulatory TCRB repertoires appeared to be more alike among patients than among healthy donors. Shorter templates might be favored by PCR, yet because patient and control samples were amplified and corrected together, any such skew would affect both groups equally. Sequencing cDNA rather than genomic DNA could over-represent highly expressing activated cells, although activation and CD3 levels did not differ between groups. A moderate but significant shortening of TCRB CDR3 length was observed in type 1 diabetes patients in all four CD4+ subsets. Fewer insertions and more nucleotide deletions at VDJ recombination sites were observed in patients with type 1 diabetes, implying thymic rearrangement abnormalities.

The cysteine opens and the phenylalanine closes a CDR3 of 13 amino acids. Here the CDR3 DNA is all that survives: 39 bases in frame from base 1. Taken from the germline V gene (reference sequence), the CDR1 and CDR2 loops are MNHNY and SVGAGI. Cut back by 3 bases and 2 bases, the V and J ends lie 5 bases apart. The chain is assembled from TRBV6-6 and TRBJ1-5, with no confident D gene call. Material: central memory CD4+ T cells from blood. The sequence was collected from a man aged 25 to 40 in good health. CDR3 region: CASSYGGNQPQHF. The sequenced DNA is TGTGCCAGCAGTTATGGGGGCAATCAGCCCCAGCATTTT.